The rows below give T cell receptor beta chains drawn from one sample of a study of T cell responses to AZD1222 COVID-19 vaccine. The protocol was immunoSEQ multiplex PCR, while the TCRdb copy is restricted to in-frame clones and leaves out a portion. The sample lists about 120,000 clones; about 85% were seen once. The sample consisted of peripheral blood, taken 28 days after the second AZD1222 dose. Receptors were obtained from an adult who received the AZD1222 COVID-19 vaccine. Each CDR3 is given with its conserved first and last residue. The D gene is left open where the match is weak. Rows may omit the clone size; those that give it use once, few, many or a size class.

>TRBJ1-3|NA|NA|TRBV5-6
CASSYQGPIYF
TGTGCCAGCAGCTATCAGGGACCCATATATTTT
>TRBJ2-5|NA|NA|TRBV30
CASSLVSRETQYF
TGTGCCTCGTCCTTGGTCAGTCGGGAGACCCAGTACTTC
>TRBJ2-7|TRBD1|NA|TRBV29-1
CSVRQGLGYEQYF
TGCAGCGTTCGACAGGGGCTAGGCTACGAGCAGTACTTC
>TRBJ2-5|TRBD2|NA|TRBV7-2
CASSAGLAEETQYF
TGTGCCAGCAGCGCAGGACTAGCGGAAGAGACCCAGTACTTC
>TRBJ2-2|NA|NA|TRBV19
CASSIGMNGELFF
TGTGCCAGTAGTATAGGGATGAACGGGGAGCTGTTTTTT
>TRBJ1-1|NA|NA|TRBV7-8
CASSPPNELLGEAFF
TGTGCCAGCAGCCCCCCCAACGAACTCCTGGGTGAAGCTTTCTTT
>TRBJ1-1|TRBD1|NA|TRBV11-2
CASTRQGAAVVSNTEAFF
TGTGCCAGCACAAGACAGGGGGCTGCGGTAGTTTCGAACACTGAAGCTTTCTTT
>TRBJ1-2|NA|NA|TRBV5-1
CASSLARGPRDYGYTF
TGCGCCAGCAGCTTGGCGAGGGGCCCCCGTGACTATGGCTACACCTTC
>TRBJ1-1|TRBD1|NA|TRBV11-3
CASSSRRGQRTEAFF
TGTGCCAGCAGCTCTAGAAGGGGGCAGCGAACTGAAGCTTTCTTT
>TRBJ2-7|NA|once|TRBV12-3/TRBV12-4
CASSLLDEQYF
TGTGCCAGCAGTTTATTGGACGAGCAGTACTTC
>TRBJ1-1|TRBD1|NA|TRBV6-2/TRBV6-3
CASRYLSGDRGTEAFF
TGTGCCAGCAGGTACTTGAGCGGGGACAGGGGCACTGAAGCTTTCTTT
>TRBJ2-1|NA|many|TRBV11-1
CASSLGGRSPLVEQFF
TGTGCCAGCAGCTTAGGTGGGAGGAGCCCTCTGGTTGAGCAGTTCTTC
>TRBJ2-3|NA|NA|TRBV5-6
CASSLQTDTQYF
TGTGCCAGCAGCTTACAGACAGATACGCAGTATTTT
>TRBJ1-1|NA|NA|TRBV18
CASSPREDMNTEAFF
TGTGCCAGCTCACCACGTGAAGATATGAACACTGAAGCTTTCTTT
>TRBJ1-1|NA|NA|TRBV7-9
CASSLTENTEAFF
TGTGCCAGCAGCTTAACAGAGAACACTGAAGCTTTCTTT
>TRBJ2-5|NA|NA|TRBV5-3
CARSRSRGKTQYF
TGTGCCAGAAGTCGAAGCAGAGGCAAGACCCAGTACTTC